The rows below give T cell receptor beta chains drawn from one sample of a study of blood T cell repertoires in COVID-19. Clones were sequenced by immunoSEQ multiplex PCR, and TCRdb holds only the in-frame ones, with some missing. The table lists 200,000 to 250,000 clones, about four fifths of them singletons. Sample: PBMCs or T cells enriched from blood (not recorded which). The source of these receptors is a woman in her sixties or seventies who had recovered from COVID-19. The CDR3 runs from the conserved cysteine through the conserved F or W. The D gene is left open where the match is weak. Clone size is given for some rows only: seen once, a few or many times, or a class if the clone is expanded.

TRBD2,NA,TRBV7-9,TRBJ2-5,TGTGCCAGCAGCCCGCCGACTAGCGGGTTACGGGAGACCCAGTACTTC,CASSPPTSGLRETQYF
NA,once,TRBV19,TRBJ1-3,TGTGCCAGTAGTATTGAGGGAAACTCTGGAAACACCATATATTTT,CASSIEGNSGNTIYF
TRBD1,NA,TRBV6-5,TRBJ1-2,TGTGCCAGCAGTTCCTCCCCCAGGGGGCTTAACTATGGCTACACCTTC,CASSSSPRGLNYGYTF
NA,few,TRBV4-1,TRBJ1-2,TGCGCCAGCAGCCAGAACGTAGACAGTCCCTATGGCTACACCTTC,CASSQNVDSPYGYTF
TRBD1,NA,TRBV9,TRBJ1-3,TGTGCCAGCAGCGTAGATCCCGGCAGGGGGCGTTTCTCTGGAAACACCATATATTTT,CASSVDPGRGRFSGNTIYF
NA,NA,TRBV25-1,TRBJ1-2,TGTGCCAGCAGTGAAACCGGAGGCCGTGATGGCTACACCTTC,CASSETGGRDGYTF
TRBD1,NA,TRBV25-1,TRBJ2-5,TGTGCCAGCAGTGAATGGGCAGGGGGCGCGGAGACCCAGTACTTC,CASSEWAGGAETQYF
TRBD1,NA,TRBV18,TRBJ2-3,TGTGCCAGCTCACAGGGACAGGGCACAGATACGCAGTATTTT,CASSQGQGTDTQYF
NA,NA,TRBV19,TRBJ1-3,TGTGCCAGTAGTCCACAGGCTTTCTCTGGAAACACCATATATTTT,CASSPQAFSGNTIYF
NA,NA,TRBV19,TRBJ2-3,TGTGCCAGTAGGGGGGCCACAGTCGATACGCAGTATTTT,CASRGATVDTQYF
NA,NA,TRBV7-2,TRBJ1-5,TGTGCCAGCAGCAGGGGCCTCTATAGCAATCAGCCCCAGCATTTT,CASSRGLYSNQPQHF
NA,NA,TRBV10-3,TRBJ2-7,TGTGCCACTTGCAGGGGAGCCGGGTGGGAGCAGTACTTC,CATCRGAGWEQYF
NA,NA,TRBV2,TRBJ2-1,TGTGCCAGCAGTTTGGAGAATGAGCAGTTCTTC,CASSLENEQFF
TRBD2,NA,TRBV7-2,TRBJ2-3,TGTGCCAGCAGCTTGGGACTAGCGGGGGATACGCAGTATTTT,CASSLGLAGDTQYF
TRBD1,NA,TRBV29-1,TRBJ1-3,TGCAGCGCCCGGGACAGAGGAAACACCATATATTTT,CSARDRGNTIYF
NA,few,TRBV2,TRBJ2-2,TGTGCCAGCAGTGCCAGGGTATCGAACACCGGGGAGCTGTTTTTT,CASSARVSNTGELFF
TRBD1,NA,TRBV6-5,TRBJ1-4,TGTGCCAGCAGTTTCGGACAGGGGGCCGAAAAACTGTTTTTT,CASSFGQGAEKLFF
NA,NA,TRBV7-8,TRBJ1-3,TGTGCCAGCAGCTTAGCGAACAGCCCTGGAAACACCATATATTTT,CASSLANSPGNTIYF
NA,NA,TRBV2,TRBJ2-7,TGTGCCAGCAGTGAGCGGCTGTACGAGCAGTACTTC,CASSERLYEQYF
TRBD1,NA,TRBV6-5,TRBJ2-3,TGTGCCAGCAAAGGGCAGGGGGACGCAGATACGCAGTATTTT,CASKGQGDADTQYF
NA,NA,TRBV4-1,TRBJ1-4,TGCGCCAGCAGCCAAGTATGGGCAGGGGCTAATGAAAAACTGTTTTTT,CASSQVWAGANEKLFF
TRBD2,NA,TRBV14,TRBJ2-1,TGTGCCAGCAGCCATTTAGCGGGGGGATTCTCCTACAATGAGCAGTTCTTC,CASSHLAGGFSYNEQFF
TRBD1,NA,TRBV3-1/TRBV3-2,TRBJ1-2,TGTGCCAGCAGCCATCCTACAGGGGCCTATGGCTACACCTTC,CASSHPTGAYGYTF
TRBD1,NA,TRBV5-1,TRBJ1-2,TGCGCCAGCAGCTTGAGCTTCAGGACAGGGACTTCTAACTATGGCTACACCTTC,CASSLSFRTGTSNYGYTF
NA,NA,TRBV10-1,TRBJ2-3,TGCGCCAGCTCTGAGGCAGGGGAGAGGTCAGATACGCAGTATTTT,CASSEAGERSDTQYF
NA,once,TRBV9,TRBJ1-4,TGTGCCAGCAGCACGGGACTCTATAATGAAAAACTGTTTTTT,CASSTGLYNEKLFF
NA,NA,TRBV12-5,TRBJ1-1,TGTGCTTCGGGGAGAACTGAAGCTTTCTTT,CASGRTEAFF
TRBD2,NA,TRBV2,TRBJ2-1,TGTGCCAGCCTAGCGGGGGTACACTACAATGAGCAGTTCTTC,CASLAGVHYNEQFF
NA,NA,TRBV6-5,TRBJ2-6,TGTGCCAGCAGCCCCCTTTCTGGGGCCAACGTCCTGACTTTC,CASSPLSGANVLTF
NA,NA,TRBV19,TRBJ2-4,TGTGCCGGCCTGAGGACATCCCGAGCCAAAAACATTCAGTACTTC,CAGLRTSRAKNIQYF
NA,NA,TRBV5-1,TRBJ1-1,TGCGCCAGCAGCTTACAGGGTTTCGGCACTGAAGCTTTCTTT,CASSLQGFGTEAFF
TRBD2,NA,TRBV7-2,TRBJ2-7,TGTGCCAGCAGCTTAGCGGGACTAGCGGGATTTAGTCGGGTCGAGCAGTACTTC,CASSLAGLAGFSRVEQYF
TRBD2,NA,TRBV27,TRBJ2-1,TGTGCCAGCAGTTTAGGAACTAGCGGGAGAGCGTACCTCTCCTACAATGAGCAGTTCTTC,CASSLGTSGRAYLSYNEQFF
NA,NA,TRBV20-1,TRBJ1-2,TGCAGTGCTAGTCCTGGGGAGGGCTACACCTTC,CSASPGEGYTF
TRBD1,NA,TRBV5-6,TRBJ1-5,TGTGCCAGCAGCTGGAGGGGGCAATCAAATCAGCCCCAGCATTTT,CASSWRGQSNQPQHF
NA,NA,TRBV7-9,TRBJ2-2,TGTGCCAGCAGCTTAGTCGGGCACAGGGCCGGGGAGCTGTTTTTT,CASSLVGHRAGELFF
NA,NA,TRBV7-2,TRBJ1-2,TGTGCCAGCAGCTTGGTCAGGGGTGACTATGGCTACACCTTC,CASSLVRGDYGYTF